This T cell receptor beta chain originates from a study of cytomegalovirus exposure and HLA in healthy donors. On this clone itself: Its specificity is unknown.

The trim removed 2 bases at V and 1 base at J, leaving 6 bases unmatched. In germline, CDR1 is MNHEY, CDR2 SMNVEV (reference sequence). This CDR3 is 16 amino acids long. General observations from the study: In a later analysis, at a false discovery rate of 0.05, about 16,000 TCR beta sequences matched HLA alleles. HLA restriction was apparent for most CMV-associated TCR beta chains in a later analysis.

Vbeta (60) and Jbeta (13) primers were used in the PCR. Sequencing was performed with immunoSEQ multiplex PCR; in TCRdb, only in-frame clones are kept and a portion is missing. The table has some 120,000 clones, roughly 68% seen once; the top ten hold roughly 8.4%. The V and J genes are TRBV27 and TRBJ1-2; 8 bases agree with TRBD1. The TCR comes from a man aged 25-40 years in good health and CMV-seropositive. Sequencing input: PBMCs. Here the CDR3 reads CASSLGQGARNYGYTF. The CDR3 DNA sequence: TGTGCCAGCAGTTTAGGGCAGGGGGCTCGTAACTATGGCTACACCTTC.